Each of the 21 T cell receptor beta chains below was sequenced from the same sample in a study of shared clonotypes between healthy human individuals. The naive CD8 subset, CD45RO-negative cells positively selected for CCR7, excluded terminally differentiated effector memory CD45RA+ cells. Clones were read by immunoSEQ multiplex PCR, and TCRdb kept only the in-frame ones, dropping some. The sample includes around 1.9 million clones, 90% to 95% seen only once; the top ten take roughly 1.7%. Input material: naive CD8+ T cells from PBMCs. Every receptor here comes from a man between 18 and 35 years old in good health. Some clones in this sample may be carry-over from other donors' samples.

Written as DNA, the CDR3 is TGTGCCAGCAGCGCGGGCGTAGGAAACACCATATATTTT. It is translated as CASSAGVGNTIYF. This sequence joins TRBV7-2 and TRBJ1-3; unclear D gene. The CDR3 consists of 13 residues. CDR1 and CDR2 from the germline V gene are SGHTA and FQGNSA. Deletions cut 5 bases from V and 4 bases from J, with 9 bases between.

With respect to this clone: Germline and junction disagree at one end, which may indicate a read error. The chain uses TRBV13 and TRBJ1-5; no clear D. Germline CDR1 reads PRHDT; CDR2 reads FYEKMQ (reference sequence). This CDR3 spans 14 amino acids. The CDR3 loop reads CASSLGYENQPQHF. The CDR3 DNA reads TGTGCCAGCAGTTTAGGGTACGAGAATCAGCCCCAGCATTTT.

In its sample, this clone was seen once. The gene calls are TRBV28 and TRBJ2-7, with D possibly being TRBD2 (6 bases). Germline V CDR1 and CDR2: MDHEN, SYDVKM. V lost 3 bases and J lost 5, with 17 bases in between. The length of the CDR3 is 15 residues. The CDR3 DNA is TGTGCCAGCAGTTTGATGGAGGGAAGGCGCCACGAGCAGTACTTC. This translates into CASSLMEGRRHEQYF.

The rearrangement uses TRBV4-2 and TRBJ1-1; 10 bases line up with TRBD1. The CDR3 is 17 amino acids. V dropped 2 bases and J dropped 2; count of bases not matched to a gene: 8. Germline values: CDR1 LGHNA, CDR2 YNFKEQ. The DNA for the CDR3 is TGTGCCAGCAGCCAAATTCCGGGACAGGGGTCAAACACTGAAGCTTTCTTT. It encodes CASSQIPGQGSNTEAFF.

The rearrangement links TRBV28 to TRBJ1-5; D possibly corresponds to TRBD1 (5 bases). CDR3 length equals 16 residues. With 6 bases removed from V and 5 bases from J, the gap between germline ends came to 20 bases. Germline V gene data show CDR1 as MDHEN and CDR2 as SYDVKM. CDR3 region: CASSLGSWGSDQPQHF. In DNA form, the CDR3 reads TGTGCCAGCAGCCTTGGTAGTTGGGGCAGTGATCAGCCCCAGCATTTT.

This clone turned up a few times. This sequence joins TRBV29-1 and TRBJ1-1, with 11 nucleotides matching TRBD1. The junction had 2 bases not matched to a gene; V was cut back by 4 bases and J by 4 bases. Looked up from germline, CDR1 is SQVTM and CDR2 is ANQGSEA. This CDR3 has 13 amino acids. In DNA, the CDR3 is TGCAGCGTTGGGGGGACAGGGGGCACTGAAGCTTTCTTT. It yields the protein CSVGGTGGTEAFF.

The V call is TRBV14, the J call TRBJ2-7; the D gene is possibly TRBD2 (6 bases). V was pared by 3 bases and J by 4 bases, with 16 bases between. CDR3 size: 15 residues. The germline CDR1 and CDR2 sequences are SGHDN and FVKESK. This CDR3 is CASSQIGGRRYEQYF. The DNA for the CDR3 is TGTGCCAGCAGCCAGATTGGGGGGAGACGGTACGAGCAGTACTTC.

This chain connects TRBV5-4 to TRBJ2-1; 11 bases match TRBD2. The junction had 9 bases not matched to a gene; V was cut back by 0 bases and J by 7 bases. From germline, CDR1 is SGHNT and CDR2 YYREEE (reference sequence). The CDR3 length is 17 residues. This CDR3 reads CASSLGTSGLAGNEQFF. CDR3 nucleotide sequence: TGTGCCAGCAGCTTGGGGACTAGCGGGTTGGCGGGTAATGAGCAGTTCTTC.

The chain recombines TRBV29-1 with TRBJ1-1, with 8 bases identical to TRBD1. This CDR3 contains 14 residues. Germline V gene data show CDR1 as SQVTM and CDR2 as ANQGSEA. V lost 3 bases to trimming and J lost 5 bases; unmatched junction nucleotides: 8. CDR3 bases: TGCAGCGTTGATGAGACAGGGGTTTGGACTGAAGCTTTCTTT. It codes for CSVDETGVWTEAFF.

This clone occurred once. The chain uses TRBV19 and TRBJ1-5; D unclear. The CDR3 sequence is 15 residues long. The V end lost 4 bases, the J end lost 4 bases, and 14 bases lay between the germline ends. Germline V gene lookup returns CDR1 LNHDA and CDR2 SQIVND (reference sequence). For the CDR3, the DNA is TGTGCCAGTAGTAATCTACAGTCCTATAATCAGCCCCAGCATTTT. Amino acid sequence: CASSNLQSYNQPQHF.

V gene TRBV7-3 combines with J gene TRBJ2-1; 10 bases agree with TRBD2. The V gene end was trimmed by 6 bases and the J gene end by 8 bases; junction bases not matched to a gene: 10. Germline V gene data show CDR1 as SGHTA and CDR2 as FQGTGA. The CDR3 is made up of 15 amino acids. The CDR3 reads CASRAGTSVGDEQFF. DNA for the CDR3: TGTGCCAGCAGGGCCGGGACTAGCGTCGGCGATGAGCAGTTCTTC. The full variable domain, rest sourced from reference TRBV7-3 and TRBJ2-1, is GAGVSQTPSNKVTEKGKYVELRCDPISGHTALYWYRQSLGQGPEFLIYFQGTGAADDSGLPNDRFFAVRPEGSVSTLKIQRTERGDSAVYLCASRAGTSVGDEQFFGPGTRLTVL.

The chain joins TRBV5-1 to TRBJ2-1; TRBD1 aligns across 7 bases. The V segment lost 4 bases and the J segment 5 bases; nucleotides outside the gene matches: 9. This CDR3 contains 15 residues. Germline V gene lookup returns CDR1 SGHRS and CDR2 YFSETQ. Written as DNA, the CDR3 is TGCGCCAGCAGCCCGACAGGGTTAGGTCACAATGAGCAGTTCTTC. Amino acid sequence: CASSPTGLGHNEQFF.

This clone was recorded only once. V usage is TRBV9 and J usage is TRBJ2-7; 8 bases match TRBD1. CDR1 is SGDLS, CDR2 YYNGEE, per germline. The ends lost 3 bases at V and 6 bases at J; junction bases unmatched: 11. The CDR3 consists of 15 residues. The CDR3 loop reads CASSADRAFMREQYF. The CDR3 nucleotides read TGTGCCAGCAGCGCGGACAGGGCCTTTATGCGCGAGCAGTACTTC.

With regard to this clone: The identical CDR3 is also encoded by other nucleotide sequences in the sample. This chain joins TRBV9 and TRBJ2-7, with 9 nucleotides matching TRBD1. The ends lost 4 bases at V and 2 bases at J; junction bases unmatched: 4. The CDR3 is made up of 14 amino acids. Germline assignment: CDR1 SGDLS and CDR2 YYNGEE. CDR3 coding DNA: TGTGCCAGCAGCCCATACAGGGGGCCCTACGAGCAGTACTTC. Its protein is CASSPYRGPYEQYF.

The chain has TRBV5-6 and TRBJ2-7, with 7 bases identical to TRBD2. V trimming: 4 bases; J trimming: 2 bases; junction bases outside the gene matches: 15. The germline gives CDR1 SGHDT, CDR2 YYEEEE. CDR3 length equals 17 residues. CDR3 residues: CASSTRGEGLKTYEQYF. As DNA, the CDR3 is TGTGCCAGCAGCACCCGGGGGGAGGGCCTAAAGACCTACGAGCAGTACTTC.

A remark on this clone: Other DNA sequences within the sample encode an identical CDR3. The J gene is TRBJ1-1, the V gene TRBV7-9; D remains unclear. V was shortened by 0 bases and J by 1 base, with 6 bases between the two germline ends. Germline V gene lookup returns CDR1 SEHNR and CDR2 FQNEAQ (reference sequence). This CDR3 spans 14 amino acids. CDR3 in amino acids: CASSLATANTEAFF. The CDR3, as DNA: TGTGCCAGCAGCTTAGCCACAGCGAACACTGAAGCTTTCTTT.

V usage is TRBV4-1 and J usage is TRBJ2-5; possibly TRBD1 for D (5 bases). The CDR3 is 18 residues long. V gave up 0 bases and J gave up 0 bases, with 17 bases separating them. Per the germline V gene, CDR1 is MGHRA and CDR2 is YSYEKL. The CDR3 protein is CASSQDTETARYQETQYF. In DNA, the CDR3 is TGCGCCAGCAGCCAAGATACAGAGACAGCCCGATACCAAGAGACCCAGTACTTC.

The chain carries TRBV9 and TRBJ2-5, with D uncertain. V gave up 0 bases and J gave up 7 bases, with 13 bases separating them. Germline CDR1 is SGDLS and CDR2 is YYNGEE. The CDR3 length is 14 residues. The CDR3 reads CASSVADSPLTQYF. The CDR3 DNA follows: TGTGCCAGCAGCGTAGCCGACTCCCCTTTGACCCAGTACTTC.

The rearrangement uses TRBV9 and TRBJ1-1; tentatively, D is TRBD1 (5 bases). Looked up from germline, CDR1 is SGDLS and CDR2 is YYNGEE. The length of the CDR3 is 15 residues. V lost 4 bases and J lost 7, with 20 bases in between. The CDR3 loop is CASSPRGGAVSEAFF. CDR3 DNA sequence: TGTGCCAGCAGCCCCCGAGGAGGGGCGGTAAGTGAAGCTTTCTTT.

At least ten counts were recorded for this clone. The chain joins TRBV10-3 to TRBJ2-1; 7 nucleotides align to TRBD2. CDR1 ENHRY and CDR2 SYGVKD come from the germline V gene. V trimming: 0 bases; J trimming: 3 bases; junction bases outside the gene matches: 5. The CDR3 has 16 residues. CDR3 in DNA: TGTGCCATCAGTGAGTCTATGGCGGGGGACTACAATGAGCAGTTCTTC. Translating gives CAISESMAGDYNEQFF.

This clone was seen only once. This chain links TRBV5-1 with TRBJ1-1; D unclear. The germline V and J ends were trimmed by 4 bases and 7 bases, with 11 bases remaining between them. The CDR3 consists of 12 residues. Germline V CDR1 and CDR2: SGHRS, YFSETQ. CDR3 bases: TGCGCCAGCAGCCCCGATCACTTTGAAGCTTTCTTT. It codes for CASSPDHFEAFF.